What follows are 21 T cell receptor beta chains derived from one specimen sequenced in a study of T cell responses to AZD1222 COVID-19 vaccine (dated by TCRdb to the early 2020s). Receptor libraries were prepared by the immunoSEQ multiplex PCR assay. The immuneACCESS repertoire file appears here via TCRdb, limited to in-frame rearrangements. These files lack a portion of the clones; in checked studies, under half of the deficit traces to unresolved V genes, and the cause of the others is not known. The sample profile shows tens of thousands of clones; about 89% of them were found once. The ten largest account for around 6.6% of the sample. The time point label on this specimen signifies: baseline before first vaccination. This specimen was peripheral blood, taken on day 0 of AZD1222 vaccination. The receptors shown here come from an adult in good health.

J is TRBJ2-1 and V is TRBV3-1 (or the pseudogene TRBV3-2); D is undetermined. V was cut by 1 base and J by 9 bases, with 10 bases left in between. The germline V gene has CDR1 LGHDT and CDR2 YNNKEL (reference sequence). This CDR3 is built from 13 residues. CDR3 DNA: TGTGCCAGCAGCCAAGTAACGCAGACTGAGCAGTTCTTC. It yields the protein CASSQVTQTEQFF.

This chain uses TRBV11-3 with TRBJ2-1, with TRBD2 identical over 13 bases. V dropped 2 bases and J dropped 0; count of bases not matched to a gene: 4. The CDR3 is 18 residues long. CDR1 and CDR2 (germline): SGHNT, YENEEA. The CDR3, as DNA: TGTGCCAGCAGCTTACGGACTAGCGGGGGTTCCTCCTACAATGAGCAGTTCTTC. Amino acids: CASSLRTSGGSSYNEQFF.

The V and J genes are TRBV20-1 and TRBJ2-7; D unresolved. The V gene lost 6 bases and the J gene lost 6 bases, with 12 bases spanning the gap. Germline V gives CDR1 DFQATT, CDR2 SNEGSKA (reference sequence). This CDR3 has 11 amino acids. CDR3 region: CSAELLGEQYF. In DNA, the CDR3 is TGCAGTGCCGAACTCCTCGGCGAGCAGTACTTC.

This chain links TRBV3-1 (or the pseudogene TRBV3-2) with TRBJ1-1; a weak D match, TRBD1 (6 bases). Trimming removed 2 bases at V and 1 base at J, with 11 bases between. The length of the CDR3 is 15 residues. Germline assignment: CDR1 LGHDT and CDR2 YNNKEL (reference sequence). CDR3 region: CASSQRGQENTEAFF. The DNA of the CDR3 is TGTGCCAGCAGCCAACGGGGACAAGAGAACACTGAAGCTTTCTTT.

The chain carries TRBV3-1 (or the pseudogene TRBV3-2) and TRBJ2-1, with 12 nucleotides matching TRBD2. In germline, CDR1 is LGHDT, CDR2 YNNKEL (reference sequence). The CDR3 runs 20 residues. The J segment lost 2 bases and the V segment lost 0 bases, leaving 11 bases of the junction unmatched. The CDR3 reads CASSQEKSGTSGHAYNEQFF. Written as DNA, the CDR3 is TGTGCCAGCAGCCAAGAAAAGAGCGGGACTAGCGGGCACGCCTACAATGAGCAGTTCTTC.

The chain employs TRBV5-1 and TRBJ2-2, with 8 nucleotides matching TRBD2. J gave up 3 bases and V 5 bases, and 9 bases lay outside the gene matches. CDR1 and CDR2 (germline): SGHRS, YFSETQ. CDR3 length: 16 residues. CDR3 sequence: CASRPLGGGHTGELFF. Here the CDR3 DNA reads TGCGCCAGCAGGCCTCTCGGCGGGGGGCACACCGGGGAGCTGTTTTTT.

The V gene is TRBV28, the J gene TRBJ2-6; 8 positions agree with TRBD1. With 11 bases clipped from V and 17 bases from J, the junction kept 20 bases outside the gene matches. This CDR3 is built from 14 residues. CDR1 and CDR2 from the germline V gene are MDHEN and SYDVKM. The CDR3 protein is CAVPRGQANEDMTF. The CDR3 DNA follows: TGTGCCGTACCCAGGGGACAGGCAAACGAAGATATGACTTTC.

This chain uses TRBV6-5 with TRBJ1-6; no clear D gene. V was clipped by 7 bases and J by 8 bases, with 18 bases between them. The CDR3 length is 15 residues. Germline V gives CDR1 MNHEY, CDR2 SVGAGI. CDR3 nucleotide sequence: TGTGCCAGCAAGACTTATAATCGAGTCGATTCACCCCTCCACTTT. It encodes CASKTYNRVDSPLHF.

The chain couples TRBV3-1 (or the pseudogene TRBV3-2) to TRBJ1-2; no definite D call. Per germline, CDR1 LGHDT and CDR2 YNNKEL (reference sequence). The CDR3 runs 15 residues. Between the trimmed V and J ends, which lost 5 bases and 4 bases, there was a span of 17 bases. CDR3 sequence reads: CASSVDGGFSYGYTF. The CDR3 nucleotides read TGTGCCAGCAGCGTGGACGGAGGCTTTTCCTATGGCTACACCTTC.

The chain employs TRBV29-1 and TRBJ1-2; D gene uncertain. The germline V gene encodes CDR1 SQVTM and CDR2 ANQGSEA. The V end was cut by 2 bases, the J end by 0 bases, with 10 bases between. There are 14 residues in the CDR3. CDR3 in amino acids: CSVEIETTNYGYTF. Written as DNA, the CDR3 is TGCAGCGTTGAAATAGAGACAACTAACTATGGCTACACCTTC.

The chain joins TRBV9 to TRBJ2-7, with 8 positions matching TRBD1. There are 15 residues in the CDR3. Germline CDR1 reads SGDLS; CDR2 reads YYNGEE. V was clipped by 3 bases and J by 6 bases; unmatched bases: 11. In nucleotides, the CDR3 is TGTGCCAGCAGCGCTAGACCCGACAGGGGAGGCGAGCAGTACTTC. Translating it yields CASSARPDRGGEQYF.

This clone was observed a handful of times. The chain recombines TRBV7-6 with TRBJ2-2, with a weak D call TRBD2 (6 bases). Germline V gene data show CDR1 as SGHVS and CDR2 as FNYEAQ. Between the trimmed V and J ends, which lost 5 bases and 1 base, there was a span of 14 bases. This CDR3 has 16 residues. Here the CDR3 reads CASSPLGLENTGELFF. CDR3 sequence (DNA): TGTGCCAGCAGCCCGCTGGGACTGGAGAACACCGGGGAGCTGTTTTTT.

V is TRBV5-8 and J is TRBJ2-5, with D possibly matching TRBD1 (5 bases). CDR1 and CDR2 (germline): SGHTS, YDEGEE. V lost 0 bases and J lost 5, with 17 bases in between. The CDR3 contains 16 residues. The CDR3: CASSLAGRVGGETQYF. The CDR3 DNA sequence: TGTGCCAGCAGCTTGGCAGGGCGCGTAGGTGGGGAGACCCAGTACTTC. Together with reference TRBV5-8 and TRBJ2-5, the CDR3 gives the full variable domain: EAGVTQSPTHLIKTRGQQATLRCSPISGHTSVYWYQQALGLGLQFLLWYDEGEERNRGNFPPRFSGRQFPNYSSELNVNALELEDSALYLCASSLAGRVGGETQYFGPGTRLLVL.

There are a few counts of this clone. This chain links TRBV3-1 (or the pseudogene TRBV3-2) with TRBJ2-7, with D perhaps TRBD2 (6 bases). The V and J ends lost 4 bases and 1 base respectively, with 14 bases between them. The CDR3 is 15 amino acids. The germline V gene has CDR1 LGHDT and CDR2 YNNKEL (reference sequence). CDR3 in amino acids: CASSLTGTASYEQYF. CDR3 DNA: TGTGCCAGCAGCCTAACCGGGACTGCTTCCTACGAGCAGTACTTC.

J is TRBJ2-3 and V is TRBV11-2, with D possibly TRBD2 on 5 matching bases. The germline V gene encodes CDR1 SGHAT and CDR2 FQNNGV. V was trimmed by 5 bases and J by 2 bases, leaving 14 bases between them. The CDR3 has 15 amino acids. CDR3 DNA sequence: TGTGCCAGCAGCCGGAGAAGCGGAATCACAGATACGCAGTATTTT. Translation gives CASSRRSGITDTQYF. Full variable domain (outside the CDR3, taken from reference TRBV11-2 and TRBJ2-3): EAGVAQSPRYKIIEKRQSVAFWCNPISGHATLYWYQQILGQGPKLLIQFQNNGVVDDSQLPKDRFSAERLKGVDSTLKIQPAKLEDSAVYLCASSRRSGITDTQYFGPGTRLTVL.

V usage is TRBV5-5 and J usage is TRBJ2-7; TRBD2 matches at 8 bases. After removal of 3 bases from V and 2 bases from J, the junction contained 7 bases not matched to a gene. Germline V lookup: CDR1 SGHKS, CDR2 YYEKEE (reference sequence). This CDR3 has 15 residues. CDR3 in amino acids: CASSSGGGPAYEQYF. The CDR3 nucleotides are TGTGCCAGCAGCTCCGGGGGGGGGCCCGCCTACGAGCAGTACTTC.

The chain links TRBV10-3 to TRBJ2-1; 8 nucleotides line up with TRBD1. This CDR3 spans 14 amino acids. From germline, CDR1 is ENHRY and CDR2 SYGVKD. The V and J ends lost 6 bases and 6 bases, in that order; junction bases with no gene match: 7. The CDR3, as DNA: TGTGCCATCAGAACAGGGGGGATTGGCAATGAGCAGTTCTTC. Translated, it gives CAIRTGGIGNEQFF.

J is TRBJ1-2 and V is TRBV10-3; 7 nucleotides match TRBD1. From germline, CDR1 is ENHRY and CDR2 SYGVKD. V trimming: 3 bases; J trimming: 6 bases; junction bases outside the gene matches: 7. This CDR3 has 14 residues. The CDR3 protein is CAISDMGQFDGYTF. The CDR3 DNA follows: TGTGCCATCAGTGATATGGGACAGTTTGATGGCTACACCTTC.

This clone turned up a few times. This sequence joins TRBV5-1 and TRBJ2-7; no definite D call. Germline CDR1 and CDR2: SGHRS and YFSETQ. The CDR3 length is 14 residues. Trimming pared 0 bases from V and 2 bases from J, leaving 9 bases between. DNA of the CDR3: TGCGCCAGCAGCTTGGAGGGCACGGCCTACGAGCAGTACTTC. Translated, it gives CASSLEGTAYEQYF.

In its sample, this clone ranks as medium-sized (0.01 to 0.1%). This sequence joins TRBV5-1 and TRBJ1-6; 10 nucleotides match TRBD1. Per the germline V gene, CDR1 is SGHRS and CDR2 is YFSETQ. This CDR3 region has 16 residues. The J segment lost 5 bases and the V segment lost 4 bases, leaving 6 bases of the junction unmatched. CDR3 DNA sequence: TGCGCCAGCAGCACCGAAGGACAGGGGGATAATTCACCCCTCCACTTT. Translated: CASSTEGQGDNSPLHF.

J is TRBJ2-7 and V is TRBV4-3, with TRBD1 as a possible D gene (6 bases). There are 16 residues in the CDR3. Trimming removed 4 bases at V and 5 bases at J, with 21 bases between. Germline loops: CDR1 LGHNA, CDR2 YSLEER. This CDR3 is CASSLSQTGLENEQYF. The CDR3 DNA reads as TGCGCCAGCAGCCTTTCCCAAACAGGGTTGGAAAACGAGCAGTACTTC.